The rows below give T cell receptor beta chains drawn from one sample of a study of human T cells and chemical hapten exposure. One entry per CDR3 protein results from TCRdb running MiXCR on the RACE reads. The repertoire holds around 300,000 distinct CDR3 sequences, around 7% seen once, with roughly 8% in the top ten. The sample consisted of whole blood, taken in connection with sensitization to the hapten diphenylcyclopropenone (DPC). Source of these receptors: a woman aged 18-35 years with alopecia areata. Some clones in this sample may be carry-over from other donors' samples. Both conserved end residues are part of each CDR3. The D gene is left open where the match is weak. Size is stated for part of the rows, as once, few or many counts, or as a class when the clone is expanded.

D	size	V	J	DNA	CDR3
-	many	TRBV29-1	TRBJ1-1	TGCAGCGTTAGGACGGTGAACACTGAAGCTTTCTTT	CSVRTVNTEAFF
-	many	TRBV10-3	TRBJ2-1	TGTGCCATCAGGGCAGGGGAGTCTGGGAATGAGCAGTTCTTC	CAIRAGESGNEQFF
TRBD1	few	TRBV27	TRBJ2-1	TGTGCCAGCAGTCCCAGTAGCCCCGGGACAGGGTTGAATGAGCAGTTCTTC	CASSPSSPGTGLNEQFF
-	few	TRBV6-5	TRBJ2-6	TGTGCCAGCAGTGCAGGGACTGGGGCCAACGTCCTGACTTTC	CASSAGTGANVLTF
-	-	TRBV4-3	TRBJ2-2	TGCGCCAGCAGCCAAGATTCCCGGGGCCCCGGGGAGCTGTTTTTT	CASSQDSRGPGELFF
-	many	TRBV3-1	TRBJ2-1	TGTGCCAGCAGCCAAGGTACCAGCAGCTCCTACAATGAGCAGTTCTTC	CASSQGTSSSYNEQFF
-	-	TRBV7-2	TRBJ2-7	TGTGCCAGCAGAATCTCAGGACTCTACGAGCAGTACTTC	CASRISGLYEQYF
TRBD1	many	TRBV29-1	TRBJ2-7	TGCAGCGTTGAAGGGGGCAAGGACAGGGGATTGGTAAGCGAGCAGTACTTC	CSVEGGKDRGLVSEQYF
-	-	TRBV4-3	TRBJ1-1	TGCGCCAGCAGCCAAGGTATGGGGTCCACTGAAGCTTTCTTT	CASSQGMGSTEAFF
-	few	TRBV7-9	TRBJ1-5	TGTGCCAGCAGCCCACTGGGGGGGCAGCCCCAGCATTTT	CASSPLGGQPQHF
-	-	TRBV28	TRBJ1-5	TGTGCCAGCAGTTTATACGATCAGGGGCTGAGCAATCAGCCCCAGCATTTT	CASSLYDQGLSNQPQHF
-	many	TRBV7-8	TRBJ1-1	TGTGCCAGCAGCCCTAGAGCAGGAGAGAACACTGAAGCTTTCTTT	CASSPRAGENTEAFF
-	few	TRBV4-3	TRBJ1-2	TGCGCCAGCAGCCAGGGTACGCAGGGCGTCTATGGCTACACCTTC	CASSQGTQGVYGYTF
-	many	TRBV12-3/TRBV12-4	TRBJ1-1	TGTGCCAGCAGCTTGTCAGCGAACACTGAAGCTTTCTTT	CASSLSANTEAFF
-	-	TRBV28	TRBJ1-1	TGTGCCAGCAGTCCCCGGAATTCCACTGAAGCTTTCTTT	CASSPRNSTEAFF
-	-	TRBV12-3/TRBV12-4	TRBJ2-1	TGTGCCAGCACCCTTTCAATGACCGATGGTCGGGAGCAGTTCTTC	CASTLSMTDGREQFF
-	few	TRBV9	TRBJ1-4	TGTGCCAGCAGCCACTTTCGGGGGGCCACTAATGAAAAACTGTTTTTT	CASSHFRGATNEKLFF
TRBD1	few	TRBV2	TRBJ1-2	TGTGCCAGCAGAGAACAGGGGGCCTCTACTTTCTATGGCTACACCTTC	CASREQGASTFYGYTF
TRBD1	many	TRBV2	TRBJ2-3	TGTGCCAGCGCCGGGACAGGGGGCCCAGATACGCAGTATTTT	CASAGTGGPDTQYF
-	few	TRBV6-5	TRBJ1-1	TGTGCCAGCATCCAACTTGGGGGGGCTGCGAGGACTGAAGCTTTCTTT	CASIQLGGAARTEAFF
TRBD2	few	TRBV3-1	TRBJ2-3	TGTGCCAGCAGCCAAGATCCTAGCGGGGTAACAGATACGCAGTATTTT	CASSQDPSGVTDTQYF
-	many	TRBV12-3/TRBV12-4	TRBJ2-2	TGTGCCAGCAGTTGGTCGACCGGGGAGCTGTTTTTT	CASSWSTGELFF
-	once	TRBV3-1	TRBJ1-3	TGTGCCAGCAGCCAAGGCCCCCGGGGAACAAAGCGAAACACCATATATTTT	CASSQGPRGTKRNTIYF
-	many	TRBV6-6	TRBJ1-1	TGTGCCAGCAGTTACAGGGGGTTCGACACTGAAGCTTTCTTT	CASSYRGFDTEAFF
-	few	TRBV6-2/TRBV6-3	TRBJ1-5	TGTGCCAGCCTGTCCGGGGGGAAGGGGAATCAGCCCCAGCATTTT	CASLSGGKGNQPQHF
-	many	TRBV9	TRBJ2-3	TGTGCCAGCAGCATCGACCCAGACACAGATACGCAGTATTTT	CASSIDPDTDTQYF
-	-	TRBV4-2	TRBJ2-1	TGTGCCAGTTTCCCAACCCTCGGGGGGCCCTACAATGAGCAGTTCTTC	CASFPTLGGPYNEQFF
-	-	TRBV12-3/TRBV12-4	TRBJ1-5	TGTGCCAGCAGTTTAGTTGAGGGAACTCAGCCCCAGCATTTT	CASSLVEGTQPQHF